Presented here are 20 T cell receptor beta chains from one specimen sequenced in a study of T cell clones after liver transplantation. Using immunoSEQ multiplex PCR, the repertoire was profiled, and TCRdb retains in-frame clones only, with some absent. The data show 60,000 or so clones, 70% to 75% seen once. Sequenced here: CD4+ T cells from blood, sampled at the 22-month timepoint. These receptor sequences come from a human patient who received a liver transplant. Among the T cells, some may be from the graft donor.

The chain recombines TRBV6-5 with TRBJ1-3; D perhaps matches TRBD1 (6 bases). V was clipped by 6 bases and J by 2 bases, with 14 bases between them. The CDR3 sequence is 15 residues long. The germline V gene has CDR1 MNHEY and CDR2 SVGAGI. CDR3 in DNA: TGTGCCAGCAGGTCACAGGGCTTGGCTGGAAACACCATATATTTT. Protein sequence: CASRSQGLAGNTIYF.

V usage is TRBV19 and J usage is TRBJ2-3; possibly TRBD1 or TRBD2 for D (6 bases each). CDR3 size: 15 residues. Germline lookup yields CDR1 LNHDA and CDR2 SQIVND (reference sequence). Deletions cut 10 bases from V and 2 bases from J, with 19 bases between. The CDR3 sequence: CATQGRGIFTDTQYF. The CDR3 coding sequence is TGTGCCACCCAGGGGCGGGGAATATTCACAGATACGCAGTATTTT. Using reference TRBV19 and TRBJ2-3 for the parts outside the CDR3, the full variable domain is DGGITQSPKYLFRKEGQNVTLSCEQNLNHDAMYWYRQDPGQGLRLIYYSQIVNDFQKGDIAEGYSVSREKKESFPLTVTSAQKNPTAFYLCATQGRGIFTDTQYFGPGTRLTVL.

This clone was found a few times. This chain's CDR3 is CAIKSGGCNQPQHF. DNA for the CDR3: TGTGCCATCAAGTCAGGGGGCTGCAATCAGCCCCAGCATTTT. V is TRBV25-1 and J is TRBJ1-5, with 8 bases identical to TRBD1. The CDR3 consists of 14 residues. Germline trimming cut 10 bases from V and 2 bases from J; bases unmatched to any gene: 7. Germline V gene data show CDR1 as MGHDK and CDR2 as SYGVNS.

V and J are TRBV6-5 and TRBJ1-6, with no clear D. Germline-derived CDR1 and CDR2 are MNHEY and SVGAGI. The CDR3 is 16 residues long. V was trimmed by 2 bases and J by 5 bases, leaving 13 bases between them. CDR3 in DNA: TGTGCCAGCAGTTACGGCGGAGGGAAGGATAATTCACCCCTCCACTTT. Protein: CASSYGGGKDNSPLHF.

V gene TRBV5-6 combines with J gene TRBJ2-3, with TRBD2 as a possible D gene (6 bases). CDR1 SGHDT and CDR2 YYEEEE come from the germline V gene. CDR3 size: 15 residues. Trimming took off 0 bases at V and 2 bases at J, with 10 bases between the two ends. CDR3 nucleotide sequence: TGTGCCAGCAGCTTGGGGGGAGGCGCCACAGATACGCAGTATTTT. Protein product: CASSLGGGATDTQYF.

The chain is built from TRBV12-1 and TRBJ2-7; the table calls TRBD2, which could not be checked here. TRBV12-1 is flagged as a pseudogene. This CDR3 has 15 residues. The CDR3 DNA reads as TGTGCCAGCAGCTTTGCGCATCTAGCTTCTCTCGAGCAGTACTTC. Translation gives CASSFAHLASLEQYF.

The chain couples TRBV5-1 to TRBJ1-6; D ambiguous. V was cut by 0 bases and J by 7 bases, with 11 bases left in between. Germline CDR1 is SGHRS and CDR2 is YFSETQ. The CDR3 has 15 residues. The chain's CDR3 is CASSLATFQNSPLHF. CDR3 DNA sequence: TGCGCCAGCAGCTTGGCCACTTTCCAGAATTCACCCCTCCACTTT.

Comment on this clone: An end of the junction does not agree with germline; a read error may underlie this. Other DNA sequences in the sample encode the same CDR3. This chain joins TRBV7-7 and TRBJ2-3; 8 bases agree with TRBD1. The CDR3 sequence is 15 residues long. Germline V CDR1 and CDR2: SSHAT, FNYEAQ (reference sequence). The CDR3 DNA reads TGTGCTAGCAGCTTAGGGGACAGGACCACAGATACGCAGTATTTT. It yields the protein CASSLGDRTTDTQYF. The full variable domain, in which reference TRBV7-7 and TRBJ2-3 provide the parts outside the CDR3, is GAGVSQSPRYKVTKRGQDVTLRCDPISSHATLYWYQQALGQGPEFLTYFNYEAQPDKSGLPSDRFSAERPEGSISTLTIQRTEQRDSAMYRCASSLGDRTTDTQYFGPGTRLTVL.

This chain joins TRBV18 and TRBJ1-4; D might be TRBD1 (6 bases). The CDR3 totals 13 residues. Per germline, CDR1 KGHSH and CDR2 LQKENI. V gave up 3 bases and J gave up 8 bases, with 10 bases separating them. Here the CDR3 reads CASSPTQGEKLFF. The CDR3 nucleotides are TGTGCCAGCTCACCTACCCAGGGGGAAAAACTGTTTTTT.

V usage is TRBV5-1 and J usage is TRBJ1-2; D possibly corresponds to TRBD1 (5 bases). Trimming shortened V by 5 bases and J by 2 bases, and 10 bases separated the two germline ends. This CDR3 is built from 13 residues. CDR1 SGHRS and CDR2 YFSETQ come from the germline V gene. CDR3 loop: CASRGESNYGYTF. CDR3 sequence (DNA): TGCGCCAGCAGAGGGGAGTCCAACTATGGCTACACCTTC.

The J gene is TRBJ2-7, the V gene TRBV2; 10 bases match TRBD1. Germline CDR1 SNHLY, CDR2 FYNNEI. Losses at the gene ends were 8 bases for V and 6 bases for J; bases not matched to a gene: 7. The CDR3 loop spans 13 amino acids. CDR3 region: CASLGQGRVEQYF. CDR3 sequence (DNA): TGTGCCAGCTTGGGACAGGGGAGGGTCGAGCAGTACTTC.

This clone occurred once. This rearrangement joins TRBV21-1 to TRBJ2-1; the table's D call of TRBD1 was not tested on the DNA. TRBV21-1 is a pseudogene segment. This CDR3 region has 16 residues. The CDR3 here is CASSTWDRGDYNEQFF. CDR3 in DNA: TGTGCCAGCAGCACCTGGGACAGGGGCGACTACAATGAGCAGTTCTTC.

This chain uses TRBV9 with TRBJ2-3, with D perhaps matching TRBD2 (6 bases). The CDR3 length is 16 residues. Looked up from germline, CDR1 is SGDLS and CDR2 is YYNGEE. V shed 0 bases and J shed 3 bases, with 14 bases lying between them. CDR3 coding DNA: TGTGCCAGCAGCGTAGATCGGCTAGGAGGGACAGATACGCAGTATTTT. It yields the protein CASSVDRLGGTDTQYF.

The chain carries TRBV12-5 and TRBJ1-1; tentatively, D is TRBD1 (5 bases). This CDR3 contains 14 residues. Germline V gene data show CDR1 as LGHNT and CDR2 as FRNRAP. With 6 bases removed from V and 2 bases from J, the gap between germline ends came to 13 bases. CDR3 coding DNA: TGTGCTAGTGGCCCCGGGGGGACTAACACTGAAGCTTTCTTT. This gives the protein CASGPGGTNTEAFF.

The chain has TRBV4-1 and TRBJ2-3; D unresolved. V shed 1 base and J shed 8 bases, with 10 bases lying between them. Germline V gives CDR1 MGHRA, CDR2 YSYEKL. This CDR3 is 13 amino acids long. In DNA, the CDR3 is TGCGCCAGCAGCCAAGTGGGAACGGGTACGCAGTATTTT. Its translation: CASSQVGTGTQYF.

The CDR3 here is CASSLSSGVGANQPQHF. CDR3 nucleotides: TGTGCCAGCAGTTTATCGTCGGGAGTAGGCGCCAATCAGCCCCAGCATTTT. This chain connects TRBV27 to TRBJ1-5; D is unresolved. CDR3 length: 17 amino acids. The V and J ends lost 0 bases and 3 bases respectively, with 15 bases between them. The germline V gene has CDR1 MNHEY and CDR2 SMNVEV (reference sequence).

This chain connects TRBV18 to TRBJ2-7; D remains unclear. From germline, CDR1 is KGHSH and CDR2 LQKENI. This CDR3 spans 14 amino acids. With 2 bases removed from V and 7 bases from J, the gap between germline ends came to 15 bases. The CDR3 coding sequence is TGTGCCAGCTCACCAATTGAGACCCAATCTGAGCAGTACTTC. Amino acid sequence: CASSPIETQSEQYF.

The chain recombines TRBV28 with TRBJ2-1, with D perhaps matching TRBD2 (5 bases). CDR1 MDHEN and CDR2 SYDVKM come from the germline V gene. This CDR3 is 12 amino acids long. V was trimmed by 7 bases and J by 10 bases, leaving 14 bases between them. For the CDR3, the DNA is TGTGCCAGCATAATCCTTGGAGGAGAGCAGTTCTTC. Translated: CASIILGGEQFF. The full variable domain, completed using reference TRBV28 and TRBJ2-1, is DVKVTQSSRYLVKRTGEKVFLECVQDMDHENMFWYRQDPGLGLRLIYFSYDVKMKEKGDIPEGYSVSREKKERFSLILESASTNQTSMYLCASIILGGEQFFGPGTRLTVL.

The CDR3 reads CASSKAADTQYF. The CDR3 nucleotides read TGTGCCAGCAGCAAGGCCGCAGATACGCAGTATTTT. This chain joins TRBV7-2 and TRBJ2-3; no clear D. V shed 5 bases and J shed 4 bases, with 7 bases lying between them. This CDR3 is built from 12 residues. The germline V gene encodes CDR1 SGHTA and CDR2 FQGNSA.

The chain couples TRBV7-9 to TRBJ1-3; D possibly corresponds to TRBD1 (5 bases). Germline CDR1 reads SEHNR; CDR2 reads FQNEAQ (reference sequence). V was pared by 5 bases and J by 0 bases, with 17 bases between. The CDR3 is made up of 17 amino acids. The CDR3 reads CASSRARVILSGNTIYF. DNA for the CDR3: TGTGCCAGCAGCCGAGCCAGGGTCATACTCTCTGGAAACACCATATATTTT.